This passage covers 21 T cell receptor beta chains from one sample sequenced in a study of tumor-infiltrating lymphocytes in primary liver carcinoma. The approximately 20-31 mg bulk tissue piece was not sorted before simultaneous RNA and DNA extraction. Synthesis of TCR beta cDNA was carried out from 500 ng total RNA with a constant-region primer. Library construction for TCR beta comprised three nested multiplex PCR rounds performed with slightly modified ARM-PCR. A C-beta reverse primer was combined with TRBV1-TRBV30 forward primers in the first two PCR rounds, and each round had about 10 cycles. TCRdb called the multiplex PCR reads again in MiXCR, with one record for every CDR3 protein. The data contain roughly 49,000 distinct CDR3 sequences, just over 70% of them singletons. The sample consisted of liver tumor tissue from sampling region 5. Sample subset: tumor region T5, tumor centre. Receptors originate from a man aged 35-49 years with primary liver carcinoma and hepatitis B virus infection.

Of note for this clonotype: Sequence at one end of the junction differs from germline and may be a read error. J is TRBJ2-3 and V is TRBV7-8, with unresolved D. This CDR3 contains 16 residues. Germline CDR1 and CDR2: SGHVS and FQNEAQ. CDR3 in DNA: TGTGCCAGCAGCCTGGGGTTGTCGTTGAGCGCAGATACGCGGTATTTT. Amino acids: CASSLGLSLSADTRYF.

This clonotype has a single count. A read error is likely, as this CDR3 ends without the conserved phenylalanine or tryptophan. The DNA is left out, because the CDR3 cannot be placed on it with certainty; the CDR3 is given as TCRdb lists it. The chain couples TRBV10-2 to TRBJ2-2; TRBD1 is the table's D call, not checked against the DNA. The CDR3 adds up to 16 amino acids, both ends counted. Germline V lookup: CDR1 WSHSY, CDR2 SAAADI. CDR3 loop: CASSVARGWNTGELIL.

V is TRBV5-1 and J is TRBJ1-1; no firm D call. Germline V lookup: CDR1 SGHRS, CDR2 YFSETQ. V was trimmed by 1 base and J by 0 bases, leaving 10 bases between them. The CDR3 sequence is 15 residues long. CDR3: CASSLRASLNTEAFF. In DNA, the CDR3 is TGCGCCAGCAGCTTGCGCGCATCTTTGAACACTGAAGCTTTCTTT.

This clonotype is deemed medium-sized. The gene calls are TRBV11-2 and TRBJ2-7, with 7 nucleotides matching TRBD1. The CDR3 length is 15 residues. Germline V gives CDR1 SGHAT, CDR2 FQNNGV. The ends lost 1 base at V and 2 bases at J; junction bases unmatched: 5. CDR3 sequence (DNA): TGTGCCAGCAGCTTAGGGGTTGACAGGGCCTACGAGCAGTACTTC. This translates into CASSLGVDRAYEQYF.

Concerning this clonotype itself: One end of the junction is discordant with germline, which a read error may explain. This chain uses TRBV5-6 with TRBJ1-1; 7 bases line up with TRBD1. This CDR3 has 14 residues. Germline V gives CDR1 SGHDT, CDR2 YYEEEE. The CDR3 bases are TGTGCCAGCAGCTTCCAGGGGGTAGGGACTGGAGCTTTCTTT. Translating it yields CASSFQGVGTGAFF.

About this clonotype itself: One end of the junction fails to match germline, which may point to a read error. The chain uses TRBV6-1 and TRBJ1-5; possible D gene TRBD1, 5 bases. CDR1 and CDR2 (germline): MNHNS, SASEGT. CDR3 length: 15 amino acids. This CDR3 is CASSERGTYNQPQHF. In nucleotides, the CDR3 is TGTGCCAGCAGTGAAAGAGGGACCTATAACCAGCCTCAGCATTTT.

The chain combines TRBV29-1 with TRBJ2-1; 7 bases fit TRBD1. The V segment lost 7 bases and the J segment 7 bases; nucleotides outside the gene matches: 10. Per the germline V gene, CDR1 is SQVTM and CDR2 is ANQGSEA. CDR3 size: 13 residues. In nucleotides, the CDR3 is TGCAGCGAAGGACAGGCCGCATATAATGAGCAGTTCTTC. Translated, it gives CSEGQAAYNEQFF.

This clonotype was observed once. One end of the junction varies from germline; a read error may be responsible. V and J are TRBV10-1 and TRBJ2-2; possibly TRBD2 for D (5 bases). This CDR3 comprises 12 residues. In germline, CDR1 is WNHNN, CDR2 SYGVQD (reference sequence). This CDR3 reads CASRMNTGELFF. As DNA, the CDR3 is TGCGCCAGCCGTATGAACACCGGGGAACTGTTTTTT.

This clonotype has a handful of counts. V gene TRBV7-2 combines with J gene TRBJ1-5; D unresolved. CDR1 and CDR2 (germline): SGHTA, FQGNSA. Deletions cut 1 base from V and 6 bases from J, with 13 bases between. CDR3 length: 15 residues. DNA of the CDR3: TGTGCCAGCAGCTTAGGGCAGTGGGAGGCTCAGCCCCAGCATTTT. It encodes CASSLGQWEAQPQHF. The full variable domain, in which reference TRBV7-2 and TRBJ1-5 provide the parts outside the CDR3, is GAGVSQSPSNKVTEKGKDVELRCDPISGHTALYWYRQSLGQGLEFLIYFQGNSAPDKSGLPSDRFSAERTGGSVSTLTIQRTQQEDSAVYLCASSLGQWEAQPQHFGDGTRLSIL.

This clonotype was seen a few times. This may stem from a read error, because a much larger clone lies one nucleotide away. The chain has TRBV12-3 or TRBV12-4 and TRBJ2-7; no firm D call. V was shortened by 5 bases and J by 1 base, with 12 bases between the two germline ends. This CDR3 comprises 14 residues. The CDR3 sequence: CASSRIEASYEQYF. The CDR3 DNA follows: TGTGCCAGCAGTAGGATTGAAGCTTCCTACGAGCAGTACTTC.

Turning to this clonotype: A read error may account for a junction end that differs from germline. This chain connects TRBV11-2 to TRBJ2-3; 8 nucleotides line up with TRBD1. The CDR3 loop spans 15 amino acids. CDR1 is SGHAT and CDR2 is FQNNGV in the germline V gene. CDR3 coding DNA: TGTGCCAGCGGTGAACGGGACAGGCACACAGATACACAGTATTTT. Amino acid sequence: CASGERDRHTDTQYF.

Details on this clonotype: A much bigger clone sits one base away, suggesting this may be a read error. This sequence joins TRBV20-1 and TRBJ2-2, with 8 bases aligning to TRBD1. Trimming at V came to 5 bases and at J to 4 bases, leaving 15 bases not matched to a gene. The CDR3 totals 17 residues. Germline V gives CDR1 DFQATT, CDR2 SNEGSKA (reference sequence). The CDR3 spells CSAGGTLDRASTGELFF. The CDR3 DNA sequence: TGCAGTGCTGGTGGGACCCTGGACAGGGCCTCCACCGGGGAGCTGTTTTTT.

This clonotype was detected many times. The rearrangement links TRBV28 to TRBJ1-1; 9 bases match TRBD1. CDR1 is MDHEN and CDR2 is SYDVKM in the germline V gene. The CDR3 contains 13 residues. Unmatched junction bases numbered 7, after V lost 5 bases and J lost 9 bases. Written as DNA, the CDR3 is TGTGCCAGCAGTCGGGGACAGGGCGGGAAAGCTTTCTTT. Translated: CASSRGQGGKAFF.

Concerning this clonotype: A junction end diverges from the germline sequence, so it may reflect a read error. V is TRBV29-1 and J is TRBJ2-7, with 9 bases identical to TRBD1. Germline V gene data show CDR1 as SQVTM and CDR2 as ANQGSEA. The CDR3 has 14 residues. The CDR3 DNA is TGCATCGCTATAACAGGGGGCAGCCCCTACGAGCAGAACTTC. It yields the protein CIAITGGSPYEQNF.

This clonotype qualifies as medium-sized. The rearrangement uses TRBV11-1 and TRBJ1-2; the D is unclear. Germline V gene sequence: CDR1 SGHAT, CDR2 FQDESV (reference sequence). With 3 bases removed from V and 0 bases from J, the gap between germline ends came to 8 bases. The CDR3 length is 14 residues. The CDR3: CASSFQATNYGYTF. The CDR3 coding sequence is TGTGCCAGCAGCTTCCAGGCGACTAACTATGGCTACACCTTC.

Comment on this clonotype: This may be a read error, as it is one base from a much larger clone. The genes are TRBV5-1 and TRBJ2-1; D uncertain. Germline V CDR1 and CDR2: SGHRS, YFSETQ. This CDR3 is built from 16 residues. The DNA of the CDR3 is TGCGACAGCAGCTTCCTTGGTACAAGCTCCTACAATGAGCAGTTCTTC. Translation: CDSSFLGTSSYNEQFF. Full variable domain (remainder filled in from reference TRBV5-1 and TRBJ2-1): KAGVTQTPRYLIKTRGQQVTLSCSPISGHRSVSWYQQTPGQGLQFLFEYFSETQRNKGNFPGRFSGRQFSNSRSEMNVSTLELGDSALYLCDSSFLGTSSYNEQFFGPGTRLTVL.

Points on this clonotype: Since the CDR3 does not end with the conserved phenylalanine or tryptophan, this likely comes from a read error. This chain joins TRBV6-5 and TRBJ1-6, with D tentatively TRBD1 (6 bases). CDR3 length equals 16 residues. Germline assignment: CDR1 MNHEY and CDR2 SVGAGI. For the CDR3, the DNA is TGTGCCAGCAGTTGGGGTAGGGGGGCCACTAATTCACACCTCCACTAT. Its translation: CASSWGRGATNSHLHY.

A single count supports this clonotype. The germline gene is not matched at one end of the junction; a read error may be the cause. V is TRBV12-3 or TRBV12-4 and J is TRBJ2-1, with 7 positions matching TRBD2. The CDR3 loop spans 17 amino acids. This CDR3 is CASSPTSASGQCDGQFF. CDR3 DNA: TGCGCCAGCAGCCCCACGTCGGCTAGCGGTCAATGCGATGGGCAGTTCTTC.

Turning to this clonotype: A read error is likely, as this CDR3 ends without the conserved phenylalanine or tryptophan. The chain combines TRBV4-1 with TRBJ2-7, with TRBD2 matching 8 bases. CDR1 is MGHRA, CDR2 YSYEKL, per germline. The CDR3 has 15 amino acids. The CDR3 DNA reads TGCACCAGCAGCCGGTCGTTCGGGGGGGTTGACGAACAGTACTCC. As protein: CTSSRSFGGVDEQYS.

This sequence joins TRBV11-2 and TRBJ1-2; TRBD1 is a possible D gene (6 bases). CDR3 size: 14 residues. The germline V gene encodes CDR1 SGHAT and CDR2 FQNNGV. Trimming pared 6 bases from V and 7 bases from J, leaving 18 bases between. The CDR3 region has the DNA TGTGCCAGCAGAATGAGGGACACCACCTTTGGCTACACCTTC. This codes for CASRMRDTTFGYTF.

A remark on this clonotype: Possible read error: a much larger clone is one base away. The chain uses TRBV28 and TRBJ2-7, with 7 bases identical to TRBD1. Germline CDR1 is MDHEN and CDR2 is SYDVKM. The CDR3 extends over 14 amino acids. The CDR3 sequence: CASTLRGQFYEQYF. The CDR3 DNA reads TGTGCCAGCACTTTAAGGGGACAGTTCTACGAGCAGTACTTC.